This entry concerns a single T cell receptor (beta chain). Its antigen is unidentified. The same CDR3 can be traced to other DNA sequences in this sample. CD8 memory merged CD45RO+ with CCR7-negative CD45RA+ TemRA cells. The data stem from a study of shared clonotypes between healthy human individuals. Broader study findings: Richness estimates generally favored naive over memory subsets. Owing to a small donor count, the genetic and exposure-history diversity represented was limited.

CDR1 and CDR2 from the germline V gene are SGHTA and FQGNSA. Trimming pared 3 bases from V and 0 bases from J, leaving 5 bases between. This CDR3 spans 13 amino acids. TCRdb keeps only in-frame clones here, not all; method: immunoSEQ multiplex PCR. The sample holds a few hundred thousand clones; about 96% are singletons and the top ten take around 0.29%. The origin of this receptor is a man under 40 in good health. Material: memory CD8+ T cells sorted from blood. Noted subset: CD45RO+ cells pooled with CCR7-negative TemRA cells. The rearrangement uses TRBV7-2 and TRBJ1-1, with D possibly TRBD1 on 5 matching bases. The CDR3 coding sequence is TGTGCCAGCAGCTTCAGGGTGAACACTGAAGCTTTCTTT. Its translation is CASSFRVNTEAFF.